Listed below are T cell receptor beta chains from one sample, sequenced in a study of T-cell memory formation after mild COVID-19. Via MiXCR, TCRdb re-called the 5' RACE reads, giving one row per CDR3 protein. The sample has fewer than 150,000 distinct CDR3 sequences; about 18% are singletons. Sequenced input: PBMCs or a T cell subset sorted from them (not recorded which). These receptors originate from a man in his late teens or twenties who had mild COVID-19 (a few samples of this study predate the infection). Cell type and time point are not known. CDR3s include the opening cysteine and the closing phenylalanine or tryptophan. The D gene is left open where the match is weak. Not all rows give a size; the values are once, few, many and, for expanded clones, a class.

TRBJ2-3 | TRBD2 | NA | TRBV7-3 | TGTGCCAGCAGCCGAGCGGGGAGCACAGATACGCAGTATTTT | CASSRAGSTDTQYF
TRBJ2-1 | TRBD2 | few | TRBV7-3 | TGTGCCAGCAGCTCCGGGACTAGCCCCTACAATGAGCAGTTCTTC | CASSSGTSPYNEQFF
TRBJ2-5 | TRBD2 | few | TRBV5-1 | TGCGCCAGCACCCCTCTAGCGGGGGGGCTTCAAGAGACCCAGTACTTC | CASTPLAGGLQETQYF
TRBJ1-2 | NA | NA | TRBV7-8 | TGTGCCAGCAGCTCCGGGTTCTATAATGTTTACTATGGCTACACCTTC | CASSSGFYNVYYGYTF
TRBJ2-2 | NA | few | TRBV11-1 | TGTGCCAGCAGCTTACAGACGAACACCGGGGAGCTGTTTTTT | CASSLQTNTGELFF
TRBJ2-1 | NA | few | TRBV4-3 | TGCGCCAGCAGCCCAGGCTTTACCTACAATGAGCAGTTCTTC | CASSPGFTYNEQFF
TRBJ2-1 | NA | few | TRBV24-1 | TGTGCCACCAGTGATGCCAGTTTGGGGGACAATGAGCAGTTCTTC | CATSDASLGDNEQFF
TRBJ2-3 | NA | few | TRBV18 | TGTGCCAGCTCAAGTTATATAGATACGCAGTATTTT | CASSSYIDTQYF
TRBJ2-2 | NA | NA | TRBV7-2 | TGTGCCAGCAGCTTATTCCTGGGGGGCGGCACCGGGGAGCTGTTTTTT | CASSLFLGGGTGELFF
TRBJ2-7 | TRBD1 | NA | TRBV7-2 | TGTGCCAGCAGCTCCACAGGGGACGAGCAGTACTTC | CASSSTGDEQYF
TRBJ1-2 | NA | few | TRBV5-4 | TGTGCCAGCAGCTCGCCGCCGGGCCAGAACTATGGCTACACCTTC | CASSSPPGQNYGYTF
TRBJ2-5 | TRBD2 | many | TRBV2 | TGTGCCAGCAGTGGGAACGGGGGGGAAGAGACCCAGTACTTC | CASSGNGGEETQYF
TRBJ2-3 | TRBD1 | many | TRBV18 | TGTGCCAGCTCTCGGACAGGGAGCACAGATACGCAGTATTTT | CASSRTGSTDTQYF
TRBJ1-1 | NA | few | TRBV6-5 | TGTGCCAGCAGTTACCGGGGGCCGCCTTCAGGTGAAGCTTTCTTT | CASSYRGPPSGEAFF
TRBJ2-5 | NA | NA | TRBV4-2 | TGTGCCAGCTCCCAGGCAGGGCCAGGGGAGACCCAGTACTTC | CASSQAGPGETQYF
TRBJ2-3 | TRBD2 | NA | TRBV7-3 | TGTGCCAGCAGCCCCCGCCGGGGGGGGGGGCAGTATTTT | CASSPRRGGGQYF
TRBJ1-1 | TRBD1 | few | TRBV19 | TGTGCCAGTAGTATCCCTGACAGGGGGCGGAACACTGAAGCTTTCTTT | CASSIPDRGRNTEAFF